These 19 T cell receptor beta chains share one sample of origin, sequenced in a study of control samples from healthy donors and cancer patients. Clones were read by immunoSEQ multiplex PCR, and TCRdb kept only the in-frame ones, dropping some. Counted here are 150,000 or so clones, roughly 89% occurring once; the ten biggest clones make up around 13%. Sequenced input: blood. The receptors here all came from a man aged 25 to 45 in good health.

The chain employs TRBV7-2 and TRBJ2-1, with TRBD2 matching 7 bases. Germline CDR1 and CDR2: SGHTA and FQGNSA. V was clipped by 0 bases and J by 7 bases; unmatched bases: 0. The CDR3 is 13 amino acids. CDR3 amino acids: CASSLAGGNEQFF. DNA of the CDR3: TGTGCCAGCAGCTTAGCGGGAGGGAATGAGCAGTTCTTC.

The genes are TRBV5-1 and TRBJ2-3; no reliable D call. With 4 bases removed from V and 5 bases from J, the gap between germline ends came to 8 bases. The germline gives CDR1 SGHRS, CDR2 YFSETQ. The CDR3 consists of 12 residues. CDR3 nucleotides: TGCGCCAGCAGCGCTCATTTAGATACGCAGTATTTT. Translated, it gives CASSAHLDTQYF.

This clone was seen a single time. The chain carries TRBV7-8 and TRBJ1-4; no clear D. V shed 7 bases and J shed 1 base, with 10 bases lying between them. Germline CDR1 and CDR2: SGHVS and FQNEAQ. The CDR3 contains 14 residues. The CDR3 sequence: CASKSRETNEKLFF. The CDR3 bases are TGTGCCAGCAAGAGTCGGGAAACTAATGAAAAACTGTTTTTT.

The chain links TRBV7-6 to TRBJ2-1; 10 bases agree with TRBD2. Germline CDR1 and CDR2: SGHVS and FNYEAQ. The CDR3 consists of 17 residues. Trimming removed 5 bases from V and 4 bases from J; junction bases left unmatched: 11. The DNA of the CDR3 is TGTGCCAGCAGCCCGGCGGGGACTAGCGTACATTACAATGAGCAGTTCTTC. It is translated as CASSPAGTSVHYNEQFF.

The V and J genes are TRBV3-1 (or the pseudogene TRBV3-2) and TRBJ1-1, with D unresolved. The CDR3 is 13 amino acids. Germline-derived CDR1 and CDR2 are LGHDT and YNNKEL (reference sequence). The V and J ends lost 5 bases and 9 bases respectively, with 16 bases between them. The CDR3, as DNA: TGTGCCAGCAGCTACCAGCAAGCCCTAAAAGCTTTCTTT. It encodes CASSYQQALKAFF.

CDR3 residues: CASSNTGSSGAEQFF. DNA of the CDR3: TGTGCCAGCAGTAACACGGGGTCTTCGGGGGCGGAGCAGTTCTTC. The chain employs TRBV6-5 and TRBJ2-1; D assignment may be TRBD1 or TRBD2 (6 bases each). The CDR3 has 15 amino acids. V lost 5 bases to trimming and J lost 10 bases, with 21 bases between them. The V gene's germline CDR1 is MNHEY and CDR2 SVGAGI.

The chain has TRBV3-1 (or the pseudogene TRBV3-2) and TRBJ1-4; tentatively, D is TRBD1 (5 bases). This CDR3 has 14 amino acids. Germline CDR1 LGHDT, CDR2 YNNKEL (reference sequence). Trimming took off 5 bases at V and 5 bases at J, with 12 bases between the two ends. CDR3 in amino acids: CASSRRQLNEKLFF. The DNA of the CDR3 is TGTGCCAGCAGCAGGAGACAGCTAAATGAAAAACTGTTTTTT.

CDR3 protein: CASSQSPGFFNSPLHF. CDR3 DNA: TGCGCCAGCAGCCAGTCCCCAGGGTTCTTTAATTCACCCCTCCACTTT. The V gene is TRBV4-1, the J gene TRBJ1-6; TRBD1 might be the D (5 bases). Germline values: CDR1 MGHRA, CDR2 YSYEKL. The CDR3 runs to 16 residues. Trimming took off 3 bases at V and 6 bases at J, with 15 bases between the two ends.

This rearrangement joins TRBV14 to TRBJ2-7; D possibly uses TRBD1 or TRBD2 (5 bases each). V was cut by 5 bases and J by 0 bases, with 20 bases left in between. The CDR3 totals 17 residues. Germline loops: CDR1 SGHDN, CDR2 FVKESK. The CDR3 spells CASSSRRGTASSYEQYF. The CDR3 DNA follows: TGTGCCAGCAGCTCTCGTAGAGGGACGGCCAGCTCCTACGAGCAGTACTTC.

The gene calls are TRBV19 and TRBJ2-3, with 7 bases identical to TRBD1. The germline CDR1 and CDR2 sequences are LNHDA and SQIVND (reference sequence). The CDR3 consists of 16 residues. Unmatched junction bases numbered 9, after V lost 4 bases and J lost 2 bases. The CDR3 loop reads CASSTETGPFTDTQYF. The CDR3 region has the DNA TGTGCCAGTAGTACGGAGACAGGGCCGTTCACAGATACGCAGTATTTT.

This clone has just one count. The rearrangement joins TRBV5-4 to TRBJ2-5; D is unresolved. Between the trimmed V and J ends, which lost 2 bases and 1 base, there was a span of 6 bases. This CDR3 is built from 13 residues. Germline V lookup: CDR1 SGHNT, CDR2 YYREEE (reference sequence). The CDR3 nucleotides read TGTGCCAGCAGCTTACAGTCCCAAGAGACCCAGTACTTC. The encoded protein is CASSLQSQETQYF.

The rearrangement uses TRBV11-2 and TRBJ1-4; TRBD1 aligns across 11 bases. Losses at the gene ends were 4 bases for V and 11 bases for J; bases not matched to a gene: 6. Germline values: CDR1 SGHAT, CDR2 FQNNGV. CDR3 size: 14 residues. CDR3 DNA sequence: TGTGCCAGCAGCTCCGGGGGGGACAGGGGGAAACTGTTTTTT. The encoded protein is CASSSGGDRGKLFF.

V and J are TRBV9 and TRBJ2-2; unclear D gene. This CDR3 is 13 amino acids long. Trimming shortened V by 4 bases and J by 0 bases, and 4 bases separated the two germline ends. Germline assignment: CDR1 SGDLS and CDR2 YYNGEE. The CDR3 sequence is CASSFPNTGELFF. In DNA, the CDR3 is TGTGCCAGCAGCTTCCCGAACACCGGGGAGCTGTTTTTT.

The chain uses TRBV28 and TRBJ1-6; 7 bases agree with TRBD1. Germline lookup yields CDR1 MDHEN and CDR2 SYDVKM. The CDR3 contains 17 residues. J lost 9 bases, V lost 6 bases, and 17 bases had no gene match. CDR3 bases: TGTGCCAGCAGCGTTCATCGCCTCGGGACAGTACTTTCACCCCTCCACTTT. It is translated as CASSVHRLGTVLSPLHF.

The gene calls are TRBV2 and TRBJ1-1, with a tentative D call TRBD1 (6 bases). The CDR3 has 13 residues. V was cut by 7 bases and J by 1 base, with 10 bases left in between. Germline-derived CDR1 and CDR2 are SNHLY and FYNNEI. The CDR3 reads CASKGVENTEAFF. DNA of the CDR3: TGTGCCAGCAAGGGGGTGGAGAACACTGAAGCTTTCTTT.

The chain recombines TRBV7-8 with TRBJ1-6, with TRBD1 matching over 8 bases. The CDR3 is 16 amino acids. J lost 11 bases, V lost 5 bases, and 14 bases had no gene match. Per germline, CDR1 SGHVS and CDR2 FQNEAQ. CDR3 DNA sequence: TGTGCCAGCAGCCCGAATCGGGACAGGCCGAAGGCACCCCTCCACTTT. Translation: CASSPNRDRPKAPLHF.

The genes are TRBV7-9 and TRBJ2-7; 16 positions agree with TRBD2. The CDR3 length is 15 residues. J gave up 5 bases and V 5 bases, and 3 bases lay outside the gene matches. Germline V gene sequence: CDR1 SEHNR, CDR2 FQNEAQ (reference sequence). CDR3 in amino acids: CASSRGLAGGNEQYF. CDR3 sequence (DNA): TGTGCCAGCAGCCGGGGACTAGCGGGAGGGAACGAGCAGTACTTC.

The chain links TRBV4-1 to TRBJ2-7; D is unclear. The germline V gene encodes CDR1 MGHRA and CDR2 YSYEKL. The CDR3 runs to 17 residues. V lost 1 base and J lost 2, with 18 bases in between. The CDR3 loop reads CASSQVSSGGSPYEQYF. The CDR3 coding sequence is TGCGCCAGCAGCCAAGTGAGTTCCGGCGGCAGCCCCTACGAGCAGTACTTC.

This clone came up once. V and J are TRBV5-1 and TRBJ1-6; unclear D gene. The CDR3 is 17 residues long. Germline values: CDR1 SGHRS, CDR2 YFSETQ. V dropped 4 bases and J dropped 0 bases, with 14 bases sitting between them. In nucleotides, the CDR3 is TGCGCCAGCAGCCTGAGGGAATTCAGCTCCTATAATTCACCCCTCCACTTT. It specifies CASSLREFSSYNSPLHF.